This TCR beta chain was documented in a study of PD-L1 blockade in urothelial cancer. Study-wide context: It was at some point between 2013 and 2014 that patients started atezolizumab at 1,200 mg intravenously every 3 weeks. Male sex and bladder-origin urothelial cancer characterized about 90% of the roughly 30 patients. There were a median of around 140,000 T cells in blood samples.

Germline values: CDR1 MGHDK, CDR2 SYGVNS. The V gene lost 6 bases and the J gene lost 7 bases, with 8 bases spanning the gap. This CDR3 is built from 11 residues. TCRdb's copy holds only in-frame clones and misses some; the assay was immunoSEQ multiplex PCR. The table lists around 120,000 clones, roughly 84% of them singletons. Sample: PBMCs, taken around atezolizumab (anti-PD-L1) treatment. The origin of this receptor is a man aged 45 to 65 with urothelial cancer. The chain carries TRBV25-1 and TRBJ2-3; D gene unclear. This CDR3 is CASRELHTQYF. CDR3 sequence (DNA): TGTGCCAGCAGGGAGTTACATACGCAGTATTTT.